This entry lists 7 T cell receptor beta chains sequenced from one sample in a study of Ad26.COV2.S vaccination and SARS-CoV-2 variants. Treatment given: roughly 19 received Ad26.COV2.S at low or high dose, single or two shots; roughly five received placebo; per-sample allocation not given. Samples came from day 63 after the first vaccine or placebo injection. Method: immunoSEQ multiplex PCR; TCRdb's copy keeps in-frame clones and lacks some. The repertoire holds about 440,000 clones, with about 90% as singletons. Material: peripheral blood, obtained in a trial of Ad26.COV2.S vaccine versus placebo. The receptors originated from a person aged 18-60 years who received the Ad26.COV2.S COVID-19 vaccine or a placebo.

The gene calls are TRBV6-2 or TRBV6-3 and TRBJ2-1, with TRBD2 matching over 8 bases. Unmatched junction bases numbered 18, after V lost 5 bases and J lost 0 bases. The germline V gene encodes CDR1 MNHEY and CDR2 SVGEGT. This CDR3 comprises 20 residues. CDR3 protein: CASSPLPGLGGTSSYNEQFF. CDR3 bases: TGTGCCAGCAGTCCACTGCCGGGACTAGGGGGGACGTCCTCCTACAATGAGCAGTTCTTC.

This chain connects TRBV7-2 to TRBJ1-2; tentative D call: TRBD1 (6 bases). V lost 5 bases to trimming and J lost 6 bases, with 19 bases between them. The CDR3 length is 15 residues. Germline-derived CDR1 and CDR2 are SGHTA and FQGNSA. The CDR3 DNA is TGTGCCAGCAGCCTATATTCGACAGGTCCCCATGGCTACACCTTC. It yields the protein CASSLYSTGPHGYTF.

The gene calls are TRBV28 and TRBJ1-4; tentative D call: TRBD1 (6 bases). The CDR3 runs 15 residues. V dropped 2 bases and J dropped 8 bases, with 15 bases sitting between them. Looked up from germline, CDR1 is MDHEN and CDR2 is SYDVKM. In DNA form, the CDR3 reads TGTGCCAGCAGTTTAGGACAGAGTAATAAGGAAAAACTGTTTTTT. This encodes CASSLGQSNKEKLFF.

J is TRBJ2-1 and V is TRBV13; 8 positions match TRBD1. Looked up from germline, CDR1 is PRHDT and CDR2 is FYEKMQ (reference sequence). This CDR3 has 14 residues. Losses at the gene ends were 4 bases for V and 3 bases for J; bases not matched to a gene: 2. The CDR3 here is CASSSGTGYNEQFF. Written as DNA, the CDR3 is TGTGCCAGCAGCTCCGGGACAGGCTACAATGAGCAGTTCTTC. Variable domain in full (rest from reference TRBV13 and TRBJ2-1): AAGVIQSPRHLIKEKRETATLKCYPIPRHDTVYWYQQGPGQDPQFLISFYEKMQSDKGSIPDRFSAQQFSDYHSELNMSSLELGDSALYFCASSSGTGYNEQFFGPGTRLTVL.

The gene calls are TRBV29-1 and TRBJ2-1, with TRBD1 matching 7 bases. After removal of 0 bases from V and 7 bases from J, the junction contained 6 bases not matched to a gene. The CDR3 is 14 amino acids. CDR1 is SQVTM, CDR2 ANQGSEA, per germline. CDR3 region: CSVEDWDSPNEQFF. The CDR3 bases are TGCAGCGTTGAAGATTGGGACAGTCCGAATGAGCAGTTCTTC.

V and J are TRBV7-6 and TRBJ2-7; 8 nucleotides agree with TRBD1. The trim removed 5 bases at V and 3 bases at J, leaving 18 bases unmatched. CDR3 size: 18 residues. The V gene's germline CDR1 is SGHVS and CDR2 FNYEAQ. The CDR3 reads CASSNPPRRTGNFYEQYF. Here the CDR3 DNA reads TGTGCCAGCAGCAACCCGCCCAGGAGGACAGGGAACTTCTACGAGCAGTACTTC.

The chain combines TRBV10-3 with TRBJ1-3; D is perhaps TRBD1 (6 bases). This CDR3 contains 16 residues. CDR1 and CDR2 (germline): ENHRY, SYGVKD. The ends were cut back, 7 bases at V and 4 bases at J, with 20 bases in the middle. The CDR3 coding sequence is TGTGCCATCAAAAGAGAGAAACGGACAGACGGAAACACCATATATTTT. It translates to CAIKREKRTDGNTIYF.